This TCR beta chain was identified during a study of blood T cell repertoires in COVID-19. Assay used: immunoSEQ multiplex PCR; TCRdb lists only in-frame clones, some missing. Seen here are 90,000 to 150,000 clones, around 89% observed once, and the top ten hold approximately 20%. V lost 2 bases and J lost 5, with 12 bases in between. Germline assignment: CDR1 MNHNS and CDR2 SASEGT. The CDR3 is 14 amino acids. V gene TRBV6-1 combines with J gene TRBJ1-1; D may be TRBD1 (5 bases). This receptor was obtained from a human donor with acute or convalescent COVID-19. The donor label of this sample is uncertain. Sample: peripheral blood. The CDR3: CASSESGRWTEAFF. DNA for the CDR3: TGTGCCAGCAGTGAATCAGGGCGGTGGACTGAAGCTTTCTTT.